The clone carrying this T cell receptor beta chain was recorded a few times. This record belongs to a study of blood T cell repertoires in COVID-19. Study in general: PBMCs, B-cell-depleted T cells, or T cells provided the cDNA or gDNA that made up the material.

Here immunoSEQ multiplex PCR was the method, and the copy in TCRdb shows in-frame clones only, minus some. The sample includes more than 350,000 clones, over 75% of them seen just once. Seattle researchers signed up patients amid active infection and tracked them longitudinally. The V end was cut by 7 bases, the J end by 7 bases, with 23 bases between. The CDR3 totals 16 residues. CDR1 and CDR2 from the germline V gene are MDHEN and SYDVKM. J is TRBJ2-1 and V is TRBV28; D may be TRBD1 (7 bases). Specimen: peripheral blood. The receptor comes from a young woman with COVID-19, enrolled during active disease. CDR3 coding DNA: TGTGCCAGCAACCCCGGGGGCGAGACAGGGAGAAATGAGCAGTTCTTC. Translating it yields CASNPGGETGRNEQFF.